Shown below are 29 T cell receptor beta chains from a single sample sequenced in a study of T cell repertoires in cytomegalovirus infection. TCRdb analysed the reads with MiXCR anew, one entry per CDR3 protein. Among 300,000 to 450,000 distinct CDR3 sequences listed, around 18% were seen once. Sequenced: PBMCs. These receptor sequences come from a human donor in good health (CMV status not recorded). Some clones in this sample may be carry-over from other donors' samples.

This clonotype has a count of ten or more. The rearrangement links TRBV7-2 to TRBJ2-2, with a possible D match to TRBD2 (6 bases). Germline V gives CDR1 SGHTA, CDR2 FQGNSA. Trimming left V 1 base short and J 6 bases short, with 9 bases between. The CDR3 consists of 14 residues. CDR3 sequence reads: CASSLGSSAGELFF. CDR3 nucleotide sequence: TGTGCCAGCAGCTTAGGGTCTAGCGCCGGGGAGCTGTTTTTT.

The gene calls are TRBV12-3 or TRBV12-4 and TRBJ1-2, with D perhaps matching TRBD1 (5 bases). This CDR3 spans 13 amino acids. V lost 3 bases, J lost 8 bases, and 13 bases lay in between. Here the CDR3 reads CASSFTGTDGYTF. The CDR3 coding sequence is TGTGCCAGCAGTTTTACAGGAACCGACGGCTACACCTTC.

This clonotype was recorded a few times. A junction end diverges from the germline sequence, so it may reflect a read error. This chain joins TRBV4-1 and TRBJ2-1; D is unresolved. Germline V gene sequence: CDR1 MGHRA, CDR2 YSYEKL. The CDR3 loop spans 13 amino acids. The CDR3 bases are TGTGCCAGCAGCCAAGGAATGTACAATGAGCAGTTCTTC. It yields the protein CASSQGMYNEQFF.

The chain is built from TRBV5-5 and TRBJ2-3; TRBD1 matches 8 bases. The CDR3 runs to 15 residues. Germline V gives CDR1 SGHKS, CDR2 YYEKEE (reference sequence). V lost 1 base, J lost 3 bases, and 4 bases stayed unmatched. Written as DNA, the CDR3 is TGTGCCAGCAGCTTGATGACAGGGGAGACAGATACGCAGTATTTT. It yields the protein CASSLMTGETDTQYF.

The CDR3, as DNA: TGTGCCAGCAGCCGGGACAGTGGCTACGAGCAGTACTTC. Translating gives CASSRDSGYEQYF. This chain links TRBV6-1 with TRBJ2-7; 7 positions agree with TRBD1. The CDR3 totals 13 residues. Per the germline V gene, CDR1 is MNHNS and CDR2 is SASEGT. V trimming: 6 bases; J trimming: 3 bases; junction bases outside the gene matches: 5.

This clonotype was seen ten or more times. The rearrangement uses TRBV7-9 and TRBJ2-4; 7 bases align to TRBD1. The V gene end was trimmed by 7 bases and the J gene end by 3 bases; junction bases not matched to a gene: 15. This CDR3 contains 17 residues. Germline CDR1 reads SEHNR; CDR2 reads FQNEAQ (reference sequence). The CDR3 coding sequence is TGTGCCAGCACCCCGACAGGGCCGATTCGAGGCAAAAACATTCAGTACTTC. Translation gives CASTPTGPIRGKNIQYF.

This clonotype was seen a handful of times. The chain couples TRBV12-3 or TRBV12-4 to TRBJ2-3; the match to TRBD1 covers 8 bases. The V segment lost 6 bases and the J segment 4 bases; nucleotides outside the gene matches: 3. CDR3 length: 13 residues. This CDR3 is CASSSQGADTQYF. The CDR3 region has the DNA TGTGCCAGCAGCTCACAGGGGGCAGATACGCAGTATTTT.

This rearrangement joins TRBV20-1 to TRBJ1-2, with 8 bases lining up with TRBD1. The germline V gene encodes CDR1 DFQATT and CDR2 SNEGSKA (reference sequence). The CDR3 runs 14 residues. After removal of 2 bases from V and 3 bases from J, the junction contained 5 bases not matched to a gene. CDR3 DNA sequence: TGCAGTGCTAGACGCAGGGGGCAGGACTATGGCTACACCTTC. Translation gives CSARRRGQDYGYTF.

The genes are TRBV20-1 and TRBJ1-4; TRBD1 agrees at 9 bases. The germline V gene encodes CDR1 DFQATT and CDR2 SNEGSKA (reference sequence). V trimming: 7 bases; J trimming: 6 bases; junction bases outside the gene matches: 6. The CDR3 runs to 13 residues. The CDR3 loop reads CSVPDRGDEKLFF. DNA of the CDR3: TGCAGTGTACCGGACAGGGGAGATGAAAAACTGTTTTTT.

This clonotype was seen many times. The CDR3, as DNA: TGTGCCAGCAGCTTAGCCCGGGACCCTTATGGCTACACCTTC. This encodes CASSLARDPYGYTF. The chain has TRBV11-1 and TRBJ1-2, with a tentative D call TRBD1 (5 bases). The germline V gene has CDR1 SGHAT and CDR2 FQDESV (reference sequence). The CDR3 has 14 residues. V was shortened by 0 bases and J by 5 bases, with 10 bases between the two germline ends. The complete variable domain, with remaining parts taken from reference TRBV11-1 and TRBJ1-2, reads EAEVAQSPRYKITEKSQAVAFWCDPISGHATLYWYRQILGQGPELLVQFQDESVVDDSQLPKDRFSAERLKGVDSTLKIQPAELGDSAMYLCASSLARDPYGYTFGSGTRLTVV.

This clonotype was counted at least ten times. The chain couples TRBV28 to TRBJ1-2; D gene uncertain. The CDR3 has 14 amino acids. Germline-derived CDR1 and CDR2 are MDHEN and SYDVKM. The ends were cut back, 5 bases at V and 3 bases at J, with 13 bases in the middle. The CDR3 is CASSPLAADYGYTF. DNA for the CDR3: TGTGCCAGCAGTCCCCTTGCAGCCGACTATGGCTACACCTTC.

V is TRBV4-1 and J is TRBJ2-7; TRBD2 agrees at 10 bases. The V gene end was trimmed by 4 bases and the J gene end by 1 base; junction bases not matched to a gene: 10. CDR1 is MGHRA, CDR2 YSYEKL, per germline. The CDR3 totals 17 residues. The CDR3 is CASSPLGASGSSYEQYF. The CDR3 nucleotides are TGCGCCAGCAGCCCCCTCGGGGCTAGCGGGAGTTCCTACGAGCAGTACTTC.

V gene TRBV4-1 combines with J gene TRBJ2-7, with 10 nucleotides matching TRBD2. The CDR3 contains 14 residues. Germline V gene lookup returns CDR1 MGHRA and CDR2 YSYEKL. V dropped 4 bases and J dropped 4; count of bases not matched to a gene: 4. Written as DNA, the CDR3 is TGCGCCAGCAGCCCTAGCGGGGGAGAGTACGAGCAGTACTTC. It yields the protein CASSPSGGEYEQYF.

Ten or more counts support this clonotype. The chain carries TRBV7-9 and TRBJ1-3; 10 bases align to TRBD1. From germline, CDR1 is SEHNR and CDR2 FQNEAQ (reference sequence). CDR3 length: 14 amino acids. V lost 4 bases, J lost 4 bases, and 1 base stayed unmatched. CDR3 region: CASSWTGGGNTIYF. In nucleotides, the CDR3 is TGTGCCAGCAGCTGGACAGGGGGAGGAAACACCATATATTTT.

This clonotype was observed at least ten times. The V call is TRBV15, the J call TRBJ2-3, with 9 bases matching TRBD2. This CDR3 has 16 residues. Germline trimming cut 4 bases from V and 6 bases from J; bases unmatched to any gene: 11. Germline CDR1 and CDR2: LNHNV and YYDKDF (reference sequence). The CDR3 here is CATSTRSSGAGDTQYF. The CDR3 DNA reads as TGTGCCACCAGCACCCGTTCTAGCGGGGCGGGGGATACGCAGTATTTT.

This clonotype was seen repeatedly, ten times or more. This chain uses TRBV12-3 or TRBV12-4 with TRBJ1-1; no clear D gene. Trimming removed 4 bases at V and 3 bases at J, with 15 bases between. CDR3 size: 15 residues. CDR3 sequence (DNA): TGTGCCAGCAGTTCGTTGGGATCGATTGACACTGAAGCTTTCTTT. Residues: CASSSLGSIDTEAFF.

This clonotype showed up just a few times. V usage is TRBV3-1 and J usage is TRBJ1-3; D ambiguous. The CDR3 runs to 14 residues. V was trimmed by 2 bases and J by 6 bases, leaving 11 bases between them. Germline V gene data show CDR1 as LGHDT and CDR2 as YNNKEL (reference sequence). The CDR3 spells CASSQSVRANTIYF. Written as DNA, the CDR3 is TGTGCCAGCAGCCAATCGGTTAGGGCAAACACCATATATTTT.

The chain combines TRBV27 with TRBJ2-1; D uncertain. Germline V lookup: CDR1 MNHEY, CDR2 SMNVEV (reference sequence). This CDR3 region has 15 residues. Trimming pared 3 bases from V and 3 bases from J, leaving 12 bases between. The CDR3 spells CASSLNSYRYNEQFF. CDR3 DNA sequence: TGTGCCAGCAGTTTGAACAGCTACCGCTACAATGAGCAGTTCTTC.

CDR3 loop: CASRRAPNYGYTF. CDR3 coding DNA: TGTGCCAGCAGGAGGGCACCGAACTATGGCTACACCTTC. This chain links TRBV11-2 with TRBJ1-2, with D hard to call. This CDR3 has 13 amino acids. CDR1 is SGHAT, CDR2 FQNNGV, per germline. Trimming cost V 6 bases and J 2 bases, with 10 bases left between them.

This clonotype was seen repeatedly, ten times or more. The chain combines TRBV7-2 with TRBJ2-7; TRBD2 matches 8 bases. The V gene end was trimmed by 2 bases and the J gene end by 0 bases; junction bases not matched to a gene: 3. This CDR3 comprises 15 residues. Germline lookup yields CDR1 SGHTA and CDR2 FQGNSA. The CDR3 sequence: CASSLLGTSSYEQYF. CDR3 bases: TGTGCCAGCAGCTTATTGGGGACTAGCTCCTACGAGCAGTACTTC.

This clonotype has ten or more counts. The chain couples TRBV4-1 to TRBJ1-4, with 9 positions matching TRBD1. Germline lookup yields CDR1 MGHRA and CDR2 YSYEKL. V shed 3 bases and J 8 bases; nucleotides not matched to a gene: 4. This CDR3 region has 14 residues. Here the CDR3 reads CASSHLGQGEKLFF. For the CDR3, the DNA is TGCGCCAGCAGCCATCTTGGACAGGGGGAAAAACTGTTTTTT.

V gene TRBV4-1 combines with J gene TRBJ2-3; TRBD2 matches 8 bases. The length of the CDR3 is 15 residues. V trimming: 8 bases; J trimming: 4 bases; junction bases outside the gene matches: 11. In germline, CDR1 is MGHRA, CDR2 YSYEKL. The CDR3 here is CASAVVAGRADTQYF. As DNA, the CDR3 is TGCGCCAGCGCCGTCGTAGCGGGACGGGCAGATACGCAGTATTTT.

This clonotype was picked up many times. The J gene is TRBJ2-3, the V gene TRBV5-4; TRBD2 is a possible D gene (5 bases). Trimming pared 4 bases from V and 0 bases from J, leaving 24 bases between. Germline V gene sequence: CDR1 SGHNT, CDR2 YYREEE (reference sequence). This CDR3 spans 19 amino acids. The CDR3 loop is CASSPPWTDATTSTDTQYF. The CDR3 DNA reads TGTGCCAGCAGCCCCCCTTGGACCGACGCGACTACCAGCACAGATACGCAGTATTTT.

This clonotype has only a few counts. V and J are TRBV12-3 or TRBV12-4 and TRBJ2-7; unclear D gene. This CDR3 spans 14 amino acids. V lost 2 bases and J 1 base, leaving 9 bases between the germline ends. The CDR3 region is CASSLKGPSYEQYF. DNA for the CDR3: TGTGCCAGCAGTTTAAAAGGGCCTTCCTACGAGCAGTACTTC.

In its sample, this clonotype was seen a few times. The chain combines TRBV9 with TRBJ2-5; D tentatively reads TRBD1 or TRBD2 (7 bases each). The ends were cut back, 3 bases at V and 1 base at J, with 19 bases in the middle. Germline V gene lookup returns CDR1 SGDLS and CDR2 YYNGEE. The CDR3 spans 17 residues. The CDR3 here is CASSAGLAEGAQETQYF. CDR3 nucleotide sequence: TGTGCCAGCAGCGCCGGCCTAGCGGAGGGGGCCCAAGAGACCCAGTACTTC.

The rearrangement joins TRBV6-5 to TRBJ2-5, with D uncertain. V was trimmed by 6 bases and J by 4 bases, leaving 9 bases between them. CDR1 is MNHEY and CDR2 is SVGAGI in the germline V gene. This CDR3 is built from 12 residues. The DNA of the CDR3 is TGTGCCAGCAGGCCGGATAGAGAGACCCAGTACTTC. Translated, it gives CASRPDRETQYF.

This clonotype turned up a few times. This chain uses TRBV20-1 with TRBJ1-5; D unclear. The germline gives CDR1 DFQATT, CDR2 SNEGSKA (reference sequence). Deletions cut 1 base from V and 0 bases from J, with 7 bases between. This CDR3 comprises 14 residues. Here the CDR3 DNA reads TGCAGTGCTAGAGGGGGATATAGCAATCAGCCCCAGCATTTT. Protein: CSARGGYSNQPQHF.

The rearrangement joins TRBV29-1 to TRBJ2-5; TRBD2 matches at 11 bases. V was pared by 8 bases and J by 5 bases, with 7 bases of the junction left unmatched. The CDR3 spans 13 residues. CDR1 and CDR2 from the germline V gene are SQVTM and ANQGSEA. DNA for the CDR3: TGCAGCACTTTAGCGGGAGGGCGGGAGACCCAGTACTTC. Residues: CSTLAGGRETQYF.

Of note for this clonotype: A clone one base away is much larger, so this may be a read error. The V and J genes are TRBV19 and TRBJ1-5, with D uncertain. This CDR3 contains 14 residues. CDR1 LNHDA and CDR2 SQIVND come from the germline V gene (reference sequence). The CDR3 sequence: CVSTPLWGNQPQHF. For the CDR3, the DNA is TGTGTCAGTACCCCCCTATGGGGCAATCAGCCCCAGCATTTT.